Listed below are T cell receptor beta chains from one sample, sequenced in a study of T-cell memory formation after mild COVID-19. TCRdb re-derived calls from the 5' RACE reads in MiXCR, one entry per CDR3 protein. Counted here are over 500,000 distinct CDR3 sequences, 17% occurring once; the ten biggest clones make up approximately 8.1%. Material for sequencing was PBMCs or a T cell subset sorted from them (not recorded which). The source is an adult woman who had mild COVID-19 (a few samples of this study predate the infection). Cell type and time point are not known. Each CDR3 is given with its conserved first and last residue. D genes are given only for firm matches. The size of a clone is reported for some rows only, either as once, few or many, or as a class for expanded clones.

v_call: TRBV12-3/TRBV12-4; j_call: TRBJ2-2; clone_size: few; d_call: TRBD1; cdr3_nt: TGTGCCAGCAGCCCCAGGGGGAGCCACGTCGGGGAGCTGTTTTTT; cdr3_aa: CASSPRGSHVGELFF
v_call: TRBV7-9; j_call: TRBJ1-5; clone_size: -; d_call: -; cdr3_nt: TGTGCCAGCAGCTCGGACCCTGGCAATCAGCCCCAGCATTTT; cdr3_aa: CASSSDPGNQPQHF
v_call: TRBV7-9; j_call: TRBJ2-1; clone_size: -; d_call: TRBD2; cdr3_nt: TGTGCCAGCAGCTTACTAGCGGGAGAGACCAATGAGCAGTTCTTC; cdr3_aa: CASSLLAGETNEQFF
v_call: TRBV7-9; j_call: TRBJ2-5; clone_size: few; d_call: -; cdr3_nt: TGTGCCAGCAGCTTAGGTCGGACTATGGAGACCCAGTACTTC; cdr3_aa: CASSLGRTMETQYF
v_call: TRBV12-3/TRBV12-4; j_call: TRBJ2-3; clone_size: few; d_call: -; cdr3_nt: TGTGCCAGCAGTTTGGGGTCCTCAGATACGCAGTATTTT; cdr3_aa: CASSLGSSDTQYF
v_call: TRBV19; j_call: TRBJ2-7; clone_size: -; d_call: TRBD2; cdr3_nt: TGTGCCAGTAGTATAAGGCTAGCGGGGGCCTCCGGATGGGACGAGCAGTACTTC; cdr3_aa: CASSIRLAGASGWDEQYF
v_call: TRBV29-1; j_call: TRBJ2-6; clone_size: many; d_call: -; cdr3_nt: TGCAGCGTTGTGGGGATCGTCTCTGGGGCCAACGTCCTGACTTTC; cdr3_aa: CSVVGIVSGANVLTF
v_call: TRBV27; j_call: TRBJ1-1; clone_size: few; d_call: -; cdr3_nt: TGTGCCAGCAGTTTAATCCCGGGCACTGAAGCTTTCTTT; cdr3_aa: CASSLIPGTEAFF
v_call: TRBV4-1; j_call: TRBJ2-1; clone_size: -; d_call: TRBD2; cdr3_nt: TGCGCCAGCAGCCAAGATCCGGGGGGGCGCTTCTTC; cdr3_aa: CASSQDPGGRFF
v_call: TRBV19; j_call: TRBJ1-1; clone_size: -; d_call: -; cdr3_nt: TGTGCCAGTAGTACTTTGTTAGCGAACACTGAAGCTTTCTTT; cdr3_aa: CASSTLLANTEAFF
v_call: TRBV12-3/TRBV12-4; j_call: TRBJ1-2; clone_size: -; d_call: -; cdr3_nt: TGTGCCAGCAGTCCAGGGGCCTCAAGAGCTAACTATGGCTACACCTTC; cdr3_aa: CASSPGASRANYGYTF
v_call: TRBV15; j_call: TRBJ2-7; clone_size: few; d_call: TRBD1; cdr3_nt: TGTGCCACCAGCGGAAAGGACAGGGGGTCTCTCGAGCAGTACTTC; cdr3_aa: CATSGKDRGSLEQYF
v_call: TRBV15; j_call: TRBJ1-1; clone_size: few; d_call: TRBD1; cdr3_nt: TGTGCCACCGGTACAGGGGGACCTCCTAACACTGAAGCTTTCTTT; cdr3_aa: CATGTGGPPNTEAFF
v_call: TRBV5-5; j_call: TRBJ1-6; clone_size: -; d_call: -; cdr3_nt: TGTGCCAGCAGCGGGAGGAATTCACCCCTCCACTTT; cdr3_aa: CASSGRNSPLHF
v_call: TRBV4-1; j_call: TRBJ2-1; clone_size: -; d_call: -; cdr3_nt: TGCGCCAGCAGCCAAGATCTTCCGGTTCGGGAGCAGTTCTTC; cdr3_aa: CASSQDLPVREQFF
v_call: TRBV20-1; j_call: TRBJ2-7; clone_size: many; d_call: TRBD2; cdr3_nt: TGCAGTGCTAGAGATCGACTAGCGGGTGCCGTCGAGCAGTACTTC; cdr3_aa: CSARDRLAGAVEQYF
v_call: TRBV12-3/TRBV12-4; j_call: TRBJ2-3; clone_size: -; d_call: TRBD2; cdr3_nt: TGTGCCAGCAGTTTATACCAGCGGGGGGGCGGAGATACGCAGTATTTT; cdr3_aa: CASSLYQRGGGDTQYF
v_call: TRBV29-1; j_call: TRBJ1-1; clone_size: -; d_call: -; cdr3_nt: TGCAGCGCCCACTTCAGCAACACTGAAGCTTTCTTT; cdr3_aa: CSAHFSNTEAFF
v_call: TRBV24-1; j_call: TRBJ2-3; clone_size: -; d_call: -; cdr3_nt: TGTGCCACCAGTGTCCGCCCACCAGGACAGACAGATACGCAGTATTTT; cdr3_aa: CATSVRPPGQTDTQYF
v_call: TRBV2; j_call: TRBJ2-7; clone_size: -; d_call: -; cdr3_nt: TGTGCCAGCAGTCCCCGGGACGCTTACTACGAGCAGTACTTC; cdr3_aa: CASSPRDAYYEQYF
v_call: TRBV10-3; j_call: TRBJ2-7; clone_size: -; d_call: -; cdr3_nt: TGTGCCATCAGTCCGACAGGTGCTGAGCAGTACTTC; cdr3_aa: CAISPTGAEQYF
v_call: TRBV29-1; j_call: TRBJ2-5; clone_size: many; d_call: TRBD1; cdr3_nt: TGCAGCGGGCAACACCAACAGGGGATGGAGACCCAGTACTTC; cdr3_aa: CSGQHQQGMETQYF
v_call: TRBV2; j_call: TRBJ1-6; clone_size: -; d_call: -; cdr3_nt: TGTGCCAGCAGTCGGCTCATTTCGGAGAATTCACCCCTCCACTTT; cdr3_aa: CASSRLISENSPLHF
v_call: TRBV4-1; j_call: TRBJ2-7; clone_size: few; d_call: TRBD2; cdr3_nt: TGCGCCAGCAGCCGACCCTATTCTAGCGGGGGTTCCTACGAGCAGTACTTC; cdr3_aa: CASSRPYSSGGSYEQYF
v_call: TRBV4-1; j_call: TRBJ2-2; clone_size: few; d_call: -; cdr3_nt: TGCGCCAGCAGTCCAGAGGGGGGTAACACCGGGGAGCTGTTTTTT; cdr3_aa: CASSPEGGNTGELFF
v_call: TRBV25-1; j_call: TRBJ2-1; clone_size: many; d_call: -; cdr3_nt: TGTGCCAGCAGGTCGGTAGCGCTGGGGGATGAGCAGTTCTTC; cdr3_aa: CASRSVALGDEQFF